This T cell receptor (beta chain) was sequenced in a study of blood T cell repertoires in COVID-19. Study-wide context: Whether acute or convalescent, the COVID-19 samples came from the United States, Italy and Spain. T cells, B-cell-depleted T cells, or PBMCs supplied cDNA or gDNA.

Original handling: Amplification of reference gene primers was used by the study to estimate nucleated cell counts. The table came from immunoSEQ multiplex PCR; TCRdb's copy has only in-frame clones and leaves some out. Clone size and V and J calls were adopted from that table, with D and trimming inferred from the DNA. The profile shows around 70,000 clones, approximately 90% of them singletons. Enrolment of Seattle patients took place during active infection, and they were followed longitudinally. The germline V and J ends were trimmed by 4 bases and 7 bases, with 16 bases remaining between them. The CDR3 sequence is 14 residues long. Germline-derived CDR1 and CDR2 are MNHEY and SVGAGI. This clone is a singleton in its sample.

The J gene is TRBJ1-2, the V gene TRBV6-5; no reliable D call. The clonotype comes from a man aged 45-65 years with COVID-19, enrolled during active disease. The sample taken for sequencing was peripheral blood. Written as DNA, the CDR3 is TGTGCCAGCAGTTCGGGAGTCCGCTTGGGTGGCTACACCTTC. Residues: CASSSGVRLGGYTF.